This T cell receptor (beta chain) was observed in a study of beta chain features in type 1 diabetes. The investigators reverse transcribed all of the isolated RNA, so they sequenced expressed TCRB transcripts. The protocol was immunoSEQ multiplex PCR, while the TCRdb copy is restricted to in-frame clones and leaves out a portion. This table has just over 450,000 clones, about 29% appearing once. Comment on this clone: Its matching antigen is unknown.

General study findings and limits: Significant though moderate, a shortening of TCRB CDR3s appeared in all four CD4+ subsets of Type 1 diabetes patients.

The germline V gene encodes CDR1 SGHDN and CDR2 FVKESK. The CDR3 loop spans 11 amino acids. The V end was cut by 4 bases, the J end by 4 bases, with 4 bases between. This chain joins TRBV14 and TRBJ2-5; D unresolved. This TCR was recovered from a man aged 18 to 29 in good health. The sequenced sample was naive CD4+ T cells from blood. CDR3: CASSRGETQYF. CDR3 nucleotides: TGTGCCAGCAGCCGAGGAGAGACCCAGTACTTC. The entire variable domain, with the rest obtained from reference TRBV14 and TRBJ2-5, is as follows: EAGVTQFPSHSVIEKGQTVTLRCDPISGHDNLYWYRRVMGKEIKFLLHFVKESKQDESGMPNNRFLAERTGGTYSTLKVQPAELEDSGVYFCASSRGETQYFGPGTRLLVL.